This record looks at one TCR beta chain sequence and its context. Its antigen is not known. Deletions cut 3 bases from V and 0 bases from J, with 11 bases between. The CDR3 runs to 16 residues. The germline CDR1 and CDR2 sequences are LNHDA and SQIVND (reference sequence). This PCR relied on a set of 60 Vbeta primers and 13 Jbeta primers. Method: immunoSEQ multiplex PCR; TCRdb's copy keeps in-frame clones and lacks some. The sample includes approximately 190,000 clones, about 84% of them seen just once. These data belong to a study of cytomegalovirus exposure and HLA in healthy donors. Overall study findings and caveats: A later look showed TCR association rates differing by HLA locus, highest for DRB1 and lowest for HLA-C.

This clonotype originated in a man aged 50-60 years in good health and CMV-seronegative. Input material: PBMCs. V and J are TRBV19 and TRBJ2-2; weak D call: TRBD2 (7 bases). CDR3 DNA sequence: TGTGCCAGTAGTATTCGGGGGGACACGAACACCGGGGAGCTGTTTTTT. Translated: CASSIRGDTNTGELFF.